The next 18 T cell receptor beta chains were all read from a single sample in a study of post-analysis software for immune sequencing data. Study results and caveats: Elevated frequency relative to controls characterized a handful of TRBV segments in patients, TRBV5-6, TRBV5-1 and TRBV20-1 among them.

The TCR beta cDNA libraries carried unique molecular identifiers. TCRdb redid the calling of the PCR reads with MiXCR, one entry per CDR3 protein. The repertoire holds approximately 730,000 distinct CDR3 sequences, with around 46% as singletons. These TCRs are of unknown antigen specificity. Sequencing used blood. These receptors originate from a girl between 10 and 17 years old with multiple sclerosis.

This rearrangement joins TRBV29-1 to TRBJ2-2; D unresolved. The germline V gene has CDR1 SQVTM and CDR2 ANQGSEA. The germline V and J ends were trimmed by 4 bases and 1 base, with 7 bases remaining between them. CDR3 size: 13 residues. CDR3 residues: CSVGYKNTGELFF. As DNA, the CDR3 is TGCAGCGTTGGCTACAAGAACACCGGGGAGCTGTTTTTT.

This clonotype was seen only a few times. The genes are TRBV29-1 and TRBJ2-5; a weak D match, TRBD2 (6 bases). V was shortened by 6 bases and J by 5 bases, with 13 bases between the two germline ends. This CDR3 is built from 12 residues. Germline CDR1 SQVTM, CDR2 ANQGSEA. CDR3 coding DNA: TGCAGCGTGGGACTCAGCGGGGAGACCCAGTACTTC. Its protein is CSVGLSGETQYF.

The DNA for the CDR3 is TGCAGTGCCGCGTACCGGTCCACACCGGGACAGGGGGGGCAGTACTTC. Its protein product is CSAAYRSTPGQGGQYF. The chain recombines TRBV20-1 with TRBJ2-7, with 11 bases identical to TRBD1. The V and J ends lost 6 bases and 9 bases, in that order; junction bases with no gene match: 19. This CDR3 has 16 amino acids. In germline, CDR1 is DFQATT, CDR2 SNEGSKA (reference sequence).

The genes are TRBV3-1 and TRBJ1-1; D gene ambiguous. The germline V gene encodes CDR1 LGHDT and CDR2 YNNKEL (reference sequence). V was cut by 4 bases and J by 2 bases, with 14 bases left in between. The CDR3 extends over 15 amino acids. The CDR3 spells CASSLGRRINTEAFF. CDR3 nucleotide sequence: TGTGCCAGCAGCCTTGGACGGAGAATTAACACTGAAGCTTTCTTT. The whole variable domain, filled in from reference TRBV3-1 and TRBJ1-1, reads DTAVSQTPKYLVTQMGNDKSIKCEQNLGHDTMYWYKQDSKKFLKIMFSYNNKELIINETVPNRFSPKSPDKAHLNLHINSLELGDSAVYFCASSLGRRINTEAFFGQGTRLTVV.

The chain is built from TRBV20-1 and TRBJ2-3; D possibly corresponds to TRBD2 (5 bases). This CDR3 contains 16 residues. Germline V CDR1 and CDR2: DFQATT, SNEGSKA (reference sequence). With 6 bases removed from V and 4 bases from J, the gap between germline ends came to 23 bases. In DNA, the CDR3 is TGCAGTGCCGTACCGATTGTAGCGCAGCACGCAGATACGCAGTATTTT. It is translated as CSAVPIVAQHADTQYF.

The genes are TRBV7-9 and TRBJ2-7; 9 nucleotides agree with TRBD1. CDR3 size: 15 residues. V dropped 0 bases and J dropped 5; count of bases not matched to a gene: 5. Germline lookup yields CDR1 SEHNR and CDR2 FQNEAQ (reference sequence). The CDR3 here is CASSLATGTGNEQYF. CDR3 DNA sequence: TGTGCCAGCAGCTTAGCGACCGGGACAGGGAACGAGCAGTACTTC.

CDR3 sequence (DNA): TGTGCCAGCAGTTACTCGTTGGGGACGGGTGGCTACACCTTC. It is translated as CASSYSLGTGGYTF. The rearrangement links TRBV6-5 to TRBJ1-2; weak D call: TRBD1 (5 bases). V dropped 0 bases and J dropped 7 bases, with 12 bases sitting between them. Germline-derived CDR1 and CDR2 are MNHEY and SVGAGI. There are 14 residues in the CDR3.

In this sample, this clonotype turned up a few times. The chain couples TRBV12-3 or TRBV12-4 to TRBJ1-2; tentative D call: TRBD1 (6 bases). The CDR3 runs to 13 residues. Trimming took off 6 bases at V and 8 bases at J, with 16 bases between the two ends. CDR3: CASSYDRSRGYTF. The CDR3, as DNA: TGTGCCAGCAGCTATGACAGGTCTCGGGGCTACACCTTC.

This chain links TRBV29-1 with TRBJ2-1, with TRBD2 matching over 10 bases. Germline CDR1 reads SQVTM; CDR2 reads ANQGSEA. The V gene end was trimmed by 1 base and the J gene end by 7 bases; junction bases not matched to a gene: 7. This CDR3 comprises 15 residues. CDR3 nucleotides: TGCAGCGTTGAAGGCCCAGCGGGAGGGTTGAATGAGCAGTTCTTC. Translated: CSVEGPAGGLNEQFF.

This chain uses TRBV7-9 with TRBJ2-1, with D perhaps matching TRBD1 (5 bases). TRBJ2-7 explains the end of the DNA better; the J call may be wrong. CDR3 length: 17 residues. In germline, CDR1 is SEHNR, CDR2 FQNEAQ (reference sequence). The CDR3 coding sequence is TGTGCCAGCAGCTTAGCGGGGCAGGGTGGTCTCTCCTACGAGCAGTACTTC. Translating gives CASSLAGQGGLSYEQYF.

This clonotype was detected ten times or more. This chain joins TRBV12-3 or TRBV12-4 and TRBJ2-7; D is unresolved. V was pared by 2 bases and J by 4 bases, with 3 bases between. The CDR3 totals 11 residues. Here the CDR3 reads CASSLKYEQYF. CDR3 bases: TGTGCCAGCAGTTTAAAGTACGAGCAGTACTTC.

The rearrangement joins TRBV29-1 to TRBJ2-5; unclear D gene. The J call may be faulty, since TRBJ2-1 better matches the DNA end. There are 13 residues in the CDR3. Germline CDR1 SQVTM, CDR2 ANQGSEA. The CDR3 here is CSVGQSPQETQFF. The DNA for the CDR3 is TGCAGCGTTGGTCAGTCCCCCCAAGAGACCCAGTTCTTC.

This clonotype was seen only a few times. The rearrangement uses TRBV12-3 or TRBV12-4 and TRBJ1-2; 7 nucleotides agree with TRBD1. The V and J ends lost 5 bases and 5 bases, in that order; junction bases with no gene match: 5. This CDR3 comprises 13 residues. The CDR3, as DNA: TGTGCCAGCAGTCAACAGGGGCAGTATGGCTACACCTTC. Amino acid sequence: CASSQQGQYGYTF.

This chain joins TRBV29-1 and TRBJ2-1; D not certain. Germline V gene data show CDR1 as SQVTM and CDR2 as ANQGSEA. There are 12 residues in the CDR3. V was trimmed by 0 bases and J by 6 bases, leaving 6 bases between them. CDR3 amino acids: CSVEERLNEQFF. The CDR3 region has the DNA TGCAGCGTTGAAGAACGGCTCAATGAGCAGTTCTTC.

This rearrangement joins TRBV7-2 to TRBJ2-7, with D possibly being TRBD1 or TRBD2 (5 bases each). Germline V CDR1 and CDR2: SGHTA, FQGNSA. V lost 6 bases and J 0 bases, leaving 9 bases between the germline ends. This CDR3 spans 13 amino acids. CDR3 region: CASRSGASYEQYF. CDR3 coding DNA: TGTGCCAGCAGATCCGGGGCCTCCTACGAGCAGTACTTC.

This clonotype was counted only a few times. The gene calls are TRBV28 and TRBJ2-6; TRBD1 matches 7 bases. The ends lost 8 bases at V and 2 bases at J; junction bases unmatched: 0. This CDR3 is built from 13 residues. Germline assignment: CDR1 MDHEN and CDR2 SYDVKM. CDR3 nucleotide sequence: TGTGCCAGCCAGGGGGCTGGGGCCAACGTCCTGACTTTC. It codes for CASQGAGANVLTF.

This clonotype was seen a handful of times. CDR3 sequence: CASSLWVGTGVYEQYF. The DNA for the CDR3 is TGTGCCAGCAGTTTATGGGTCGGGACAGGGGTCTACGAGCAGTACTTC. The gene calls are TRBV27 and TRBJ2-7; 10 bases match TRBD1. Losses at the gene ends were 1 base for V and 3 bases for J; bases not matched to a gene: 6. This CDR3 spans 16 amino acids. The germline V gene has CDR1 MNHEY and CDR2 SMNVEV (reference sequence).

This clonotype has only a few counts. V and J are TRBV2 and TRBJ2-7; 9 bases are shared with TRBD2. This CDR3 comprises 13 residues. V lost 6 bases, J lost 5 bases, and 5 bases stayed unmatched. The germline V gene encodes CDR1 SNHLY and CDR2 FYNNEI. In DNA, the CDR3 is TGTGCCAGCAGCGGGACTAGCAGCCACGAGCAGTACTTC. Translated: CASSGTSSHEQYF.